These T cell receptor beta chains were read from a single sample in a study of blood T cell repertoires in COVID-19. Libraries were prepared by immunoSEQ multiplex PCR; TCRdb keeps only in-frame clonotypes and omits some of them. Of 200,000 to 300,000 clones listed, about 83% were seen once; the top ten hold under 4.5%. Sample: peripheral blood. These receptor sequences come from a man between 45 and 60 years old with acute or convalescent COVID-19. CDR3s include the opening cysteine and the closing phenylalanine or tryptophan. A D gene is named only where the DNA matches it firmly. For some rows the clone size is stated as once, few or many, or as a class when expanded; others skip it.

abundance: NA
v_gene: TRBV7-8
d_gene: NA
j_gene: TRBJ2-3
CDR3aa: CASSSRGLFADTQYF
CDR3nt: TGTGCCAGCAGCTCCCGGGGACTCTTCGCAGATACGCAGTATTTT

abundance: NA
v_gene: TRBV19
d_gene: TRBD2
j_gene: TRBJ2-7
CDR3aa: CASRSAGAHEQYF
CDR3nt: TGTGCCAGTAGATCAGCGGGAGCCCACGAGCAGTACTTC

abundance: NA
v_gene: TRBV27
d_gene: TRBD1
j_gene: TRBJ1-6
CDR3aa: CASRAQGAGAPLHF
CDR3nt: TGTGCCAGCAGAGCTCAGGGGGCAGGGGCACCCCTCCACTTT

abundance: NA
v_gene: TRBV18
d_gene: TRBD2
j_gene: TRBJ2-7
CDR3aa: CASSPASGSGSYEQYF
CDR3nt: TGTGCCAGCTCTCCGGCTAGCGGGAGTGGGTCCTACGAGCAGTACTTC

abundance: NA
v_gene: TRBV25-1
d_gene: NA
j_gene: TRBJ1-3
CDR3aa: CASKEASGAFGNTIYF
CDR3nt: TGTGCCAGCAAGGAGGCGTCAGGGGCTTTTGGAAACACCATATATTTT

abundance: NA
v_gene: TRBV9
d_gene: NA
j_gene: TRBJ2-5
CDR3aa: CASSVGTDQETQYF
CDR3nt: TGTGCCAGCAGCGTAGGTACGGACCAAGAGACCCAGTACTTC

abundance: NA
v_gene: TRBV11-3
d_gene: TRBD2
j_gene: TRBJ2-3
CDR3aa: CASSSGTSGTDTQYF
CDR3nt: TGTGCCAGCAGCTCCGGGACTAGCGGCACAGATACGCAGTATTTT

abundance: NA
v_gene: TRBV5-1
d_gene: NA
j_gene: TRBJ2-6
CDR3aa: CASTQAAGANVLTF
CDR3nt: TGCGCCAGCACTCAAGCGGCTGGGGCCAACGTCCTGACTTTC

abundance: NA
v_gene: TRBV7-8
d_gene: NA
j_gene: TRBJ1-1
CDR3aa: CASSLVAGVGTEAFF
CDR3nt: TGTGCCAGCAGCTTAGTAGCGGGGGTCGGTACTGAAGCTTTCTTT

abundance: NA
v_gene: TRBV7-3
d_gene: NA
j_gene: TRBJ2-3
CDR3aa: CASSPRGSSTDTQYF
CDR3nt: TGTGCCAGCAGCCCTAGGGGGTCCAGCACAGATACGCAGTATTTT

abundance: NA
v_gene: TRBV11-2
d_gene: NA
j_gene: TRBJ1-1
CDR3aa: CASSPLRPNTEAFF
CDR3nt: TGTGCCAGCTCCCCACTCCGCCCGAACACTGAAGCTTTCTTT

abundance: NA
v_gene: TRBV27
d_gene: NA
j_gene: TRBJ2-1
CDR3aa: CASSLRLGTRGNEQFF
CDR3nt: TGTGCCAGCAGTTTAAGGCTTGGGACCAGGGGAAATGAGCAGTTCTTC

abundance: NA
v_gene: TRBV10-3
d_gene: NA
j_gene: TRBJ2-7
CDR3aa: CAILRTGQRYEQYF
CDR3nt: TGTGCCATCCTCCGAACAGGTCAGAGGTACGAGCAGTACTTC

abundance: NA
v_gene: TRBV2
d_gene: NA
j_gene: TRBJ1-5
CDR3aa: CASLGEGNQPQHF
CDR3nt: TGTGCCAGCCTCGGGGAAGGCAATCAGCCCCAGCATTTT

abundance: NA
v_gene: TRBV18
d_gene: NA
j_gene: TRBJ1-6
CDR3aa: CASSGDARAGNSPLHF
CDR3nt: TGTGCCAGCTCAGGGGACGCCCGCGCGGGGAATTCACCCCTCCACTTT

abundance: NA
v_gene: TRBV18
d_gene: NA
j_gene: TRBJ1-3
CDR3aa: CASSLGNTIYF
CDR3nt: TGTGCCAGCTCCCTCGGAAACACCATATATTTT

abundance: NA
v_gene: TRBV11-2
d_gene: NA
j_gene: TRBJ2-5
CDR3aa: CASSYPGTGYSVGLAGETQYF
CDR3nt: TGTGCCAGCAGTTATCCCGGGACAGGGTACTCCGTAGGACTAGCTGGGGAGACCCAGTACTTC

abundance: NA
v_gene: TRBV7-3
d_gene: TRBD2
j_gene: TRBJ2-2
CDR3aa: CASSPSGTGELFF
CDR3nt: TGTGCCAGCAGCCCTAGCGGCACCGGGGAGCTGTTTTTT

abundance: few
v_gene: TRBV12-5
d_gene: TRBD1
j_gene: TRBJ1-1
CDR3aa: CASGLAGGLTEAFF
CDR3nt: TGTGCTAGTGGTTTGGCAGGGGGCCTCACTGAAGCTTTCTTT

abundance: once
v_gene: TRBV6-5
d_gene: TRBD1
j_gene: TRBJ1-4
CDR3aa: CATQPGQGAEKLFF
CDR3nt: TGTGCCACGCAGCCCGGGCAGGGGGCCGAAAAACTGTTTTTT

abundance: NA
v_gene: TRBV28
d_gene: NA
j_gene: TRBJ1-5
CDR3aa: CASRLAGVANNQPQHF
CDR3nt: TGTGCCAGCAGACTCGCGGGGGTGGCGAACAATCAGCCCCAGCATTTT

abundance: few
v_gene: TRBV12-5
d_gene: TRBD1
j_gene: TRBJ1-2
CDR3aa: CASVLRQGAGGYTF
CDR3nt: TGTGCTAGTGTCCTGAGGCAGGGGGCAGGTGGCTACACCTTC

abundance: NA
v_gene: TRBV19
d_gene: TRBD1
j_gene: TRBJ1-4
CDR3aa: CASSIGRGRNEKLFF
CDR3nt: TGTGCCAGTAGTATAGGGAGGGGGCGAAATGAAAAACTGTTTTTT

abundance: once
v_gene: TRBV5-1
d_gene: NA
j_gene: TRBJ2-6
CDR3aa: CASTTDFGANVLTF
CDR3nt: TGCGCCAGTACTACGGATTTTGGGGCCAACGTCCTGACTTTC

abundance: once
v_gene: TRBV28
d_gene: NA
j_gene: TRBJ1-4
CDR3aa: CASSFALDRPVLF
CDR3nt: TGTGCCAGCAGTTTTGCCCTTGACAGGCCGGTGCTCTTT

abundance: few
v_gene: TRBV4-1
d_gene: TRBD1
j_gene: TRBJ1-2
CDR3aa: CASSQDRGSGYGYTF
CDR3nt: TGCGCCAGCAGCCAAGACAGGGGGTCGGGCTATGGCTACACCTTC

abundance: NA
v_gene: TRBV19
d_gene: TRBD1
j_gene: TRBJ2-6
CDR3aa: CATRGTGSGANVLTF
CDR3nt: TGTGCCACCCGTGGGACAGGAAGTGGGGCCAACGTCCTGACTTTC

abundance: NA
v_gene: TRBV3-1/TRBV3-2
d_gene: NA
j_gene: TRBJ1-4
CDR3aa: CASSKQGLEEKLFF
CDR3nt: TGTGCCAGCAGCAAACAGGGTTTAGAAGAAAAACTGTTTTTT

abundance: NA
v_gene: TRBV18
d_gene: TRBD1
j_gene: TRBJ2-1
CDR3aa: CASSLGTGNNEQFF
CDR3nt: TGTGCCAGCTCACTCGGGACAGGTAACAATGAGCAGTTCTTC

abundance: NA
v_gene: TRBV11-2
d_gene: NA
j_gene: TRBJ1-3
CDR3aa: CASSLIGRASSGNTIYF
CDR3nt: TGTGCCAGCAGCTTAATCGGCAGGGCGTCCTCTGGAAACACCATATATTTT

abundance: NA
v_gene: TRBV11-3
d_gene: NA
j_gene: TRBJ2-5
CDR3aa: CASSLALAVGGETQYF
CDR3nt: TGTGCCAGCAGCTTAGCCCTGGCCGTTGGTGGAGAGACCCAGTACTTC

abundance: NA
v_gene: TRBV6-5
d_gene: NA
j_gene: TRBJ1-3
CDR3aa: CASSPRFSGNTIYF
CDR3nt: TGTGCCAGCAGTCCCAGGTTCTCTGGAAACACCATATATTTT

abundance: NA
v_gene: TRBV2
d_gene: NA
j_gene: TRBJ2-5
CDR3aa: CASSGTGKSQETQYF
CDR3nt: TGTGCCAGCAGTGGCACAGGGAAGAGCCAAGAGACCCAGTACTTC

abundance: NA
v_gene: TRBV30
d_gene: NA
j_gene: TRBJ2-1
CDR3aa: CAWSEQNLNEQFF
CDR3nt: TGTGCCTGGAGTGAACAGAACCTCAATGAGCAGTTCTTC

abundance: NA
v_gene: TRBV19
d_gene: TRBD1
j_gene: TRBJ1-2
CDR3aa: CASSPRPLDRYGYTF
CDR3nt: TGTGCCAGTAGTCCGAGGCCGTTGGACAGGTATGGCTACACCTTC

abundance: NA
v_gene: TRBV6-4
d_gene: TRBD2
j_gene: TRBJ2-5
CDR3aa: CASSQTSGGMETQYF
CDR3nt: TGTGCCAGCAGCCAGACTAGCGGGGGGATGGAGACCCAGTACTTC

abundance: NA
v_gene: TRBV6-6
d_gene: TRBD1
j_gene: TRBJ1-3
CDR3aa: CASSTGTGLYIHTIYF
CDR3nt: TGTGCCAGCAGTACTGGGACAGGGTTGTATATTCACACCATATATTTT

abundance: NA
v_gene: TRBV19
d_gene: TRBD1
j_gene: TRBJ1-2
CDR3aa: CASRQGHGYTF
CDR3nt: TGTGCCAGCAGACAGGGCCATGGCTACACCTTC

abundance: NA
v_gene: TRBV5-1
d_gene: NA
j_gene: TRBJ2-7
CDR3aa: CASSLGGTAGREQYF
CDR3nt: TGCGCCAGCAGCTTGGGAGGTACAGCGGGCCGAGAGCAGTACTTC

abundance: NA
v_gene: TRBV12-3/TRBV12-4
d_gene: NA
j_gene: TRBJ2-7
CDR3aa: CASSPTRVYEQYF
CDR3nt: TGTGCCAGCAGTCCCACCAGGGTCTACGAGCAGTACTTC

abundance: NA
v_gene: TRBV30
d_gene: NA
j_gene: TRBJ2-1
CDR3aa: CAWATGTFLLDEQFF
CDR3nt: TGTGCCTGGGCTACCGGGACATTCCTACTCGATGAGCAGTTCTTC

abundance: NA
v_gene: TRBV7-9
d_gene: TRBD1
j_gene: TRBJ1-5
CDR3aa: CASSRWTGTGYQPQHF
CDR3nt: TGTGCCAGCAGCCGATGGACCGGGACAGGCTACCAGCCCCAGCATTTT

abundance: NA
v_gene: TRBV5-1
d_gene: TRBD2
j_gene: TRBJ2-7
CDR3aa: CASSSLAGASYEQYF
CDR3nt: TGCGCCAGCAGCTCCCTAGCGGGGGCTTCCTACGAGCAGTACTTC

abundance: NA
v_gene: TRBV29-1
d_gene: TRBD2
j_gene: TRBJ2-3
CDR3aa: CSVDRGSGGAADTQYF
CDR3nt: TGCAGCGTAGACCGAGGTAGCGGGGGGGCGGCAGATACGCAGTATTTT

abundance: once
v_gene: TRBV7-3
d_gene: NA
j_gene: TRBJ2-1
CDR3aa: CASSPGASEQFF
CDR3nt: TGTGCCAGCAGCCCTGGGGCCAGCGAGCAGTTCTTC

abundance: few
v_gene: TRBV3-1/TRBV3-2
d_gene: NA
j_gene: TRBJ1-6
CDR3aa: CASSQEGDIYNSPLHF
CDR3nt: TGTGCCAGCAGCCAAGAAGGGGACATCTATAATTCACCCCTCCACTTT

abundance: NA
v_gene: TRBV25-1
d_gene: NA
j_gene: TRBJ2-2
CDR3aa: CASSLQGPGELFF
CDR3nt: TGTGCCAGCAGTCTACAGGGACCCGGGGAGCTGTTTTTT

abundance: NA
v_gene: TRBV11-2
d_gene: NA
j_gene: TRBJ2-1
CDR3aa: CASSPSLGTGYNEQFF
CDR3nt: TGTGCCAGCAGCCCCAGTCTGGGGACTGGATACAATGAGCAGTTCTTC

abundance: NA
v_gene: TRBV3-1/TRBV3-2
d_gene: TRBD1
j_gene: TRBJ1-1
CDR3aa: CASSPRTGRGTEAFF
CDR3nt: TGTGCCAGCAGCCCCCGGACAGGGAGGGGCACTGAAGCTTTCTTT

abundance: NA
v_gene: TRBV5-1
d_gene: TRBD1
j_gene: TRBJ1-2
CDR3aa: CASSRETGTGDGYTF
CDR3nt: TGCGCCAGCAGCCGGGAAACCGGGACAGGGGATGGCTACACCTTC

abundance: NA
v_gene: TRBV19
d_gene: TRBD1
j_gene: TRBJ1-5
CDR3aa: CASSVPGQGGQPQHF
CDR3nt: TGTGCCAGTAGTGTCCCCGGACAGGGGGGTCAGCCCCAGCATTTT

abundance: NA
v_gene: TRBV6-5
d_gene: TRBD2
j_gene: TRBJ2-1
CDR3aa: CASSWQAGAYNEQFF
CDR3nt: TGTGCCAGCAGTTGGCAAGCGGGAGCCTACAATGAGCAGTTCTTC

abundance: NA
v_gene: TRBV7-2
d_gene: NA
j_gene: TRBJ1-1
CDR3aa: CASSLVAGDTEAFF
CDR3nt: TGTGCCAGCAGCTTAGTGGCCGGGGACACTGAAGCTTTCTTT

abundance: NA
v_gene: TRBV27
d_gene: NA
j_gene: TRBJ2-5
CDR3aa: CASTLLEETQYF
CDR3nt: TGTGCCAGCACCCTCCTTGAAGAGACCCAGTACTTC

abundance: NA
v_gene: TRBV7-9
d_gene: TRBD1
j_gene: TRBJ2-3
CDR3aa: CASSTRTGSTDTQYF
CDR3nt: TGTGCCAGCAGCACAAGGACAGGGAGCACAGATACGCAGTATTTT